This TCR beta chain was recovered during a study of cytomegalovirus exposure and HLA in healthy donors. This clone was recorded a few times. Its antigen is currently unknown. Trimming cost V 4 bases and J 2 bases, with 24 bases left between them. The CDR3 length is 18 residues. Germline V lookup: CDR1 SGHAT, CDR2 FQNNGV. Broader study findings: Excluded were some V segments that proved indistinguishable, including TRBV6-2 and TRBV6-3.

Primers for the PCR totalled 60 Vbeta and 13 Jbeta. Libraries were prepared by immunoSEQ multiplex PCR; TCRdb keeps only in-frame clonotypes and omits some of them. In the table there are some 150,000 clones, approximately 81% of which are singletons. This chain joins TRBV11-2 and TRBJ2-7; D is possibly TRBD1 (7 bases). The sequenced material came from PBMCs. This clonotype was sampled from a woman in her thirties in good health and CMV-seropositive. The CDR3 DNA follows: TGTGCCAGCAGCTCGATCGGGGGCAGACAGGGACTCGCCTACGAGCAGTACTTC. Protein: CASSSIGGRQGLAYEQYF.